This TCR beta chain was identified in a study of regulatory T cells in long-lasting Graves disease. Study context: Newly diagnosed Graves' patients took antithyroid drugs under 3 months.

The time point: newly diagnosed GD, antithyroid drugs for less than 3 months. Researchers made the TCR library from RNA that was extracted from PBMCs. Through Arm-PCR of CDR3 regions and iRepertoire HTBI primers, TCR beta libraries were built. TCRdb redid the calling of the multiplex PCR reads with MiXCR, one entry per CDR3 protein. The top ten clones hold 12% of a sample with about 210,000 distinct CDR3 sequences, roughly a fifth of them seen once. The CDR3 is 14 amino acids. The J segment lost 6 bases and the V segment lost 6 bases, leaving 4 bases of the junction unmatched. Germline values: CDR1 WSHSY, CDR2 SAAADI. This sample also belongs to another study, concerning T cells in Graves' hyperthyroidism and ophthalmopathy. From that paper: Newly diagnosed hyperthyroidism, duration under 2 months, in patients aged 18 to 65. The HTBI primer set was used in a first-round RT-PCR of the TCR CDR3.

This chain joins TRBV10-2 and TRBJ2-7, with 14 bases that match TRBD2. Sequenced material: peripheral blood mononuclear cells (PBMCs), taken at new diagnosis, from a patient treated with antithyroid drugs. The clonotype comes from a woman aged 25 to 39 with Graves disease. The CDR3 is CASSGTSGSAEQYF. For the CDR3, the DNA is TGCGCCAGCAGCGGGACTAGCGGGAGCGCCGAGCAGTACTTC.